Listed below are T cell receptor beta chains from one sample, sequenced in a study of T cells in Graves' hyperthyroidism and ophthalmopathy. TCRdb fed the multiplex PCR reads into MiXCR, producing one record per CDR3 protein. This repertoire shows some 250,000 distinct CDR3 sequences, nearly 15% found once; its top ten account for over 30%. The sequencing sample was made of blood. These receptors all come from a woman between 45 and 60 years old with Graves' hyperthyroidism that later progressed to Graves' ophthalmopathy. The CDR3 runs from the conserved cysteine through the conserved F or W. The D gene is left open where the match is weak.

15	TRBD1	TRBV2	CASSESGQGSYGYTF
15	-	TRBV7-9	CASSAISRGPQPQHF
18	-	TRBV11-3	CASSSSGKPGTLNQPQHF
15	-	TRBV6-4	CASSDQGGSTDTQYF
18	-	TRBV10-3	CAISEGPNERLSSYEQYF
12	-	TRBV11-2	CASSKENYGYTF
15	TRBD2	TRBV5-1	CASRQLAGGTDTQYF
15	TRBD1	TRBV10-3	CAIRGTGSSGNTIYF
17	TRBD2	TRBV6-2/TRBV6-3	CASRFGLAGGFYNEQFF
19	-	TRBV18	CASSPPFNVGGMSNQPQHF
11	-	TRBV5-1	CASSFGDEQFF
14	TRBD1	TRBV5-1	CASGTGGNTGELFF
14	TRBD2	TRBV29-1	CSTKTGTSSYEQYF
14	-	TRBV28	CASSWRRAGDTQYF
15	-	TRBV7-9	CASSPGWFGDYGYTF
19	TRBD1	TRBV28	CASSSPNLRDRGLSDTQYF
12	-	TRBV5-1	CASSLNRDGYTF
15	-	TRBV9	CASSVQASTNEKLFF
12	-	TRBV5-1	CASSIYRDEQYF
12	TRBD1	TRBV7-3	CASSPGGSEQFF
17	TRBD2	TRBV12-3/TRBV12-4	CASRDGTSGRAADTQYF
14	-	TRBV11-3	CASSPDSGTDTQYF
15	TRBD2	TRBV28	CALLPPWLAGNEQYF
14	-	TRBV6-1	CASSEAAGFDEQYF
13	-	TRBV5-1	CASIKTGTDTQYF
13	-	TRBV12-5	CASAPTVQETQYF
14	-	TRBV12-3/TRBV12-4	CASSPSGTSGPQHF
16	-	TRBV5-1	CASSSNLRNHYNEQFF
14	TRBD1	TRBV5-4	CASSLGRGQGEAFF